This T cell receptor (beta chain) was obtained from a study of blood T cell repertoires in COVID-19. Study summary: The samples span acute and convalescent COVID-19 from the United States, Italy and Spain. T cells, B-cell-depleted T cells, or PBMCs provided the cDNA or gDNA that served as material.

All enrollees were about 18 to 89 years old and from 20 to 25 US areas. Of note for this clone: The identical CDR3 is also encoded by other nucleotide sequences in the sample.

Authors' methods: Reference gene primer amplification yielded estimated nucleated cell counts. The assay was immunoSEQ multiplex PCR, and TCRdb's table has in-frame clones only and misses some. V, J and clone size were drawn from that table, and D and trimming were deduced from the DNA. Here the sample spans about 310,000 clones, nearly 90% being singletons. Germline assignment: CDR1 SGHTA and CDR2 FQGTGA. The V gene lost 2 bases and the J gene lost 2 bases, with 9 bases spanning the gap. This CDR3 comprises 14 residues. The specimen sequenced was PBMCs or T cells enriched from blood (not recorded which). The sequence was obtained from a woman between 18 and 29 years old with acute COVID-19. The gene calls are TRBV7-3 and TRBJ1-1; tentative D call: TRBD1 (5 bases). The CDR3 sequence: CASSLGQGNTEAFF. CDR3 nucleotides: TGTGCCAGCAGCTTAGGGCAGGGCAACACTGAAGCTTTCTTT.